Here is one T cell receptor beta chain with its context. No antigen is known for it. The sample originates from a study of CD8+ T cells in alopecia areata. Study results and caveats: In lesional scalp, particularly from alopecia totalis/universalis, clonality was higher than in normal scalp.

The CDR3 runs 17 residues. Germline CDR1 is MGHRA and CDR2 is YSYEKL. Between the trimmed V and J ends, which lost 4 bases and 3 bases, there was a span of 16 bases. Using a FACSAria, the CD4+ and CD8+ T cells were sorted from the PBMCs. The authors extracted RNA and reverse transcribed it into cDNA as the sequencing template. Some clones are missing from TCRdb's copy, which holds only in-frame ones; the method was immunoSEQ multiplex PCR. The sample records roughly 150,000 clones, roughly 50% being singletons. Sequenced: CD4+ T cells sorted from blood. This clonotype originated in a human donor in good health. The genes are TRBV4-1 and TRBJ2-6; D uncertain. The CDR3 nucleotides are TGCGCCAGCAGCCCATACGCACGGAGTGATGGGGCCAACGTCCTGACTTTC. Translated: CASSPYARSDGANVLTF.